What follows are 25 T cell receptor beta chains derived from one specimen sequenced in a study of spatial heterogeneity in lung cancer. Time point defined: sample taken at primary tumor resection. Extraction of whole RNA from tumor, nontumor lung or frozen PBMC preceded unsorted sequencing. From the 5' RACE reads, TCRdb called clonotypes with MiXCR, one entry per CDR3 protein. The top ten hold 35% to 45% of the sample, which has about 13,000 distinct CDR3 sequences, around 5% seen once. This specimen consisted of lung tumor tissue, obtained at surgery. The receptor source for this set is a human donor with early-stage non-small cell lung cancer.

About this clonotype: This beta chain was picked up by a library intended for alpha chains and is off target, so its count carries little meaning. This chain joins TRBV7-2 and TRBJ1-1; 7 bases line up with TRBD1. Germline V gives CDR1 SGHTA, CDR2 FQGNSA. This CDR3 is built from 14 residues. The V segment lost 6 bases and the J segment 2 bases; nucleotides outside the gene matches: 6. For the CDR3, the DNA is TGTGCCAGCAGACAAGACAGGGATAACACTGAAGCTTTCTTT. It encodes CASRQDRDNTEAFF.

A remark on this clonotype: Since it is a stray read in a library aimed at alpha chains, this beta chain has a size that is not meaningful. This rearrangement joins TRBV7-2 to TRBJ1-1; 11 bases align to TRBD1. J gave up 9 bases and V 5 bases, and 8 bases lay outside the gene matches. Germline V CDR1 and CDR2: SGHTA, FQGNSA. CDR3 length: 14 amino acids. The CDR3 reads CASSPRTGGPQAFF. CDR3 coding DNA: TGTGCCAGCAGCCCCAGGACAGGGGGCCCGCAAGCTTTCTTT.

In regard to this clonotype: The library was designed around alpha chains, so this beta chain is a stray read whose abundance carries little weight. The CDR3 bases are TGTGCCAGCACCTTACCGGACAGTAATGAAAAACTGTTTTTT. This translates into CASTLPDSNEKLFF. The chain carries TRBV6-2 or TRBV6-3 and TRBJ1-4; TRBD1 might be the D (6 bases). CDR3 length: 14 amino acids. Germline CDR1 and CDR2: MNHEY and SVGEGT. V was cut by 7 bases and J by 4 bases, with 13 bases left in between.

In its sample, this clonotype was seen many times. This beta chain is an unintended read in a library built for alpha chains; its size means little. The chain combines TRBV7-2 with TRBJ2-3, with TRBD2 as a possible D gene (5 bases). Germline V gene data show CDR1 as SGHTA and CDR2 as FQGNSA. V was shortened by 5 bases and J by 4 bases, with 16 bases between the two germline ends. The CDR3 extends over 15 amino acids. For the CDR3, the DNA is TGTGCCAGCAGCGACCAGAGGGCCTCGGCAGATACGCAGTATTTT. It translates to CASSDQRASADTQYF. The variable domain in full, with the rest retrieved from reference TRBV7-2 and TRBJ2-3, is GAGVSQSPSNKVTEKGKDVELRCDPISGHTALYWYRQSLGQGLEFLIYFQGNSAPDKSGLPSDRFSAERTGGSVSTLTIQRTQQEDSAVYLCASSDQRASADTQYFGPGTRLTVL.

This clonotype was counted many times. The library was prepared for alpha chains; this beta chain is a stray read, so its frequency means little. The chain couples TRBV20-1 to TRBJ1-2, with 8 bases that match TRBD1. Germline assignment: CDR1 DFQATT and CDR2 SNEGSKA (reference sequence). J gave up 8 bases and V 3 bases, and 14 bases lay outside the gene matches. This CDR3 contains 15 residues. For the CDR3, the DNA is TGCAGTGCTAGTTCCCGGACAGGGTTTTTTCCAGGCTACACCTTC. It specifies CSASSRTGFFPGYTF.

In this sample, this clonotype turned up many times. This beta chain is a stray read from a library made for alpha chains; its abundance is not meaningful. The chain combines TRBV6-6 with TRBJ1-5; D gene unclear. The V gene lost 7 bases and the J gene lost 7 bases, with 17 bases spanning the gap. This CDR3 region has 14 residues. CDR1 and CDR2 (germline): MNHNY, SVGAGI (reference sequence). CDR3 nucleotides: TGTGCCAGCACCAAATCCCCGTGGACCCAGCCCCAGCATTTT. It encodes CASTKSPWTQPQHF.

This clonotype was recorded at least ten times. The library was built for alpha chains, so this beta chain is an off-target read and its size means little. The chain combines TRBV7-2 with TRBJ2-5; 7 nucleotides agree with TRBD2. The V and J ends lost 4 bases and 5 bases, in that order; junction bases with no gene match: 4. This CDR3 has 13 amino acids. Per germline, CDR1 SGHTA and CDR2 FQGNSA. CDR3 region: CASSSGLTETQYF. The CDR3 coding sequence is TGTGCCAGCAGCTCGGGACTAACGGAGACCCAGTACTTC.

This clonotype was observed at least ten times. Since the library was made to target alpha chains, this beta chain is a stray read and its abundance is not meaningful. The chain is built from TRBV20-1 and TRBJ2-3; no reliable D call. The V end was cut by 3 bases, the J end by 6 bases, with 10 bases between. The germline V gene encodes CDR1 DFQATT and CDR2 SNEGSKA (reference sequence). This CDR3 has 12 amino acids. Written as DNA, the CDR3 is TGCAGTGCTAGGCCTTCTTCGGATACGCAGTATTTT. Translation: CSARPSSDTQYF.

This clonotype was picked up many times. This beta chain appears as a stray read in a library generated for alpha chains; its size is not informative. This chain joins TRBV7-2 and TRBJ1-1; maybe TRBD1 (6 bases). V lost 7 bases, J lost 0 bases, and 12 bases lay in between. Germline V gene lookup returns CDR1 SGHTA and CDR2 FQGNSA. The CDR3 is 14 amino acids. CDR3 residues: CASKQGLLNTEAFF. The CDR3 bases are TGTGCCAGCAAACAGGGTCTACTGAACACTGAAGCTTTCTTT.

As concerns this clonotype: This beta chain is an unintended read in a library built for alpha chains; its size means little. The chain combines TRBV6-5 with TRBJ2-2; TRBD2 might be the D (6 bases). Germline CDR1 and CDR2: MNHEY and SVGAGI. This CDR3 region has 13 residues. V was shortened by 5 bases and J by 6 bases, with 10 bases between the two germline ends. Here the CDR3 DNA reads TGTGCCAGCAGTCAAACTAGCCCCGGGGAGCTGTTTTTT. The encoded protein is CASSQTSPGELFF.

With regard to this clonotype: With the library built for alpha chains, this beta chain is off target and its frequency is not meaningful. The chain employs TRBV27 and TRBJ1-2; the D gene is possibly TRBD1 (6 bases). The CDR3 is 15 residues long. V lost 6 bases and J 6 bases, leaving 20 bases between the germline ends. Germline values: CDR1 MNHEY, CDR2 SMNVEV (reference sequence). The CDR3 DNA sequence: TGTGCCAGCAGAGCGGCTGGGGGCGGCCTGCATGGCTACACCTTC. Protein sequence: CASRAAGGGLHGYTF.

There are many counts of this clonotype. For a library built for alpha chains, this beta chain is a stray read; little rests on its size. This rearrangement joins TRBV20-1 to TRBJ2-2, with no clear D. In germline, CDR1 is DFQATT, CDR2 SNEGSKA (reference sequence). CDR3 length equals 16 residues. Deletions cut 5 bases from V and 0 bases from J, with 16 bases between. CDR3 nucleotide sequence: TGCAGTGCTCCTTCCCTGGACGGCTCGAACACCGGGGAGCTGTTTTTT. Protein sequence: CSAPSLDGSNTGELFF.

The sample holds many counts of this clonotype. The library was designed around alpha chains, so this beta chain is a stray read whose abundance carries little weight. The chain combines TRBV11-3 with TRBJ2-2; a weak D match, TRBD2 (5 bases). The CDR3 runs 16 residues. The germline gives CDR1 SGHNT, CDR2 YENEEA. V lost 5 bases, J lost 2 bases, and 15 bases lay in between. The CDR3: CASSPREGKNTGELFF. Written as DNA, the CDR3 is TGTGCCAGCAGCCCCCGGGAAGGGAAAAACACCGGGGAGCTGTTTTTT.

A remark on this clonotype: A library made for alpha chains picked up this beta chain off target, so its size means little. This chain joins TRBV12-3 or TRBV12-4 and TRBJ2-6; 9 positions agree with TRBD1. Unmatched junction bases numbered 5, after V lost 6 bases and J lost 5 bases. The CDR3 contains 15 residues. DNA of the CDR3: TGTGCCAGCAGGGACAGGGGTACTAGGGCCAACGTCCTGACTTTC. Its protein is CASRDRGTRANVLTF.

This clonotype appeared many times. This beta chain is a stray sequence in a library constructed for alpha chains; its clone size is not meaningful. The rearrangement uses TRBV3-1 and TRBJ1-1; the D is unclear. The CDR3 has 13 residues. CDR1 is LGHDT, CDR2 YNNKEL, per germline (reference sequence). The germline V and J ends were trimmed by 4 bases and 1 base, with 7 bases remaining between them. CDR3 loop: CASSPSQNTEAFF. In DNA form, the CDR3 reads TGTGCCAGCAGCCCCTCACAGAACACTGAAGCTTTCTTT.

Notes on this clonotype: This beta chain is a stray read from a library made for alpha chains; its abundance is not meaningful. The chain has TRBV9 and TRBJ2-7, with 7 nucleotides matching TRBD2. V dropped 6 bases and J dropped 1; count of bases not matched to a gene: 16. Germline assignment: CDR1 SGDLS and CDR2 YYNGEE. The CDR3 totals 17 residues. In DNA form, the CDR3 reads TGTGCCAGCATAAGGGGAGCAGGACTAGTACCTTCCTACGAGCAGTACGTC. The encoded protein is CASIRGAGLVPSYEQYV.

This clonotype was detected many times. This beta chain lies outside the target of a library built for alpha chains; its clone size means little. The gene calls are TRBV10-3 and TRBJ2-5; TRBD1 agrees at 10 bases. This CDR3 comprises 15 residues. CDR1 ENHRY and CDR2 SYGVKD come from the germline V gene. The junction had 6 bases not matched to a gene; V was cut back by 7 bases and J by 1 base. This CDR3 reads CAINGGTGAQETQYF. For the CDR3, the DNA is TGTGCCATCAACGGCGGGACAGGGGCCCAAGAGACCCAGTACTTC.

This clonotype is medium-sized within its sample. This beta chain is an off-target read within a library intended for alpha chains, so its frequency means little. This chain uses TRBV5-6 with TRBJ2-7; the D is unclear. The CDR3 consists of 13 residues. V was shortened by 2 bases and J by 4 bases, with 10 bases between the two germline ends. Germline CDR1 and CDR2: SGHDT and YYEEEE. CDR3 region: CASSFPQSYEQYF. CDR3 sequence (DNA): TGTGCCAGCAGCTTCCCTCAATCATACGAGCAGTACTTC.

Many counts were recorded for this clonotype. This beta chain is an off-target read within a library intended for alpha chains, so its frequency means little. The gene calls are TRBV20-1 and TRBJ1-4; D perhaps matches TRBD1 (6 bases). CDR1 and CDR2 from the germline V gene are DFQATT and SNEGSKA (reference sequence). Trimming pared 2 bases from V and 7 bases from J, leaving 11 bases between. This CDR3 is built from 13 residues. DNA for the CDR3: TGCAGTGCTAGAAGGGGGAATGGTGAAAAACTGTTTTTT. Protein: CSARRGNGEKLFF.

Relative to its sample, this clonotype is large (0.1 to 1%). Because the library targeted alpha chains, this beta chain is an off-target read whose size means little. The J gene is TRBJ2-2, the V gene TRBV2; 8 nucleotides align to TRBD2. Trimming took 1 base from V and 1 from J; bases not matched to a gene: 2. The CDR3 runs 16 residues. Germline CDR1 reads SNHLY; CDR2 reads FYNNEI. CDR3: CASSEEGLENTGELFF. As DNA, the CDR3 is TGTGCCAGCAGTGAAGAGGGACTAGAGAACACCGGGGAGCTGTTTTTT.

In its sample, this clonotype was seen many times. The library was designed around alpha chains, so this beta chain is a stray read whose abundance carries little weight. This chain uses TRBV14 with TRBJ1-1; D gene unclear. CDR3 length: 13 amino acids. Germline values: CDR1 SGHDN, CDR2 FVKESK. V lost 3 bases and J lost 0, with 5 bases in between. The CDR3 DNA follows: TGTGCCAGCAGCCAGGCCTTGAACACTGAAGCTTTCTTT. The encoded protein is CASSQALNTEAFF. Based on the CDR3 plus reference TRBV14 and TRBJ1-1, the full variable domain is EAGVTQFPSHSVIEKGQTVTLRCDPISGHDNLYWYRRVMGKEIKFLLHFVKESKQDESGMPNNRFLAERTGGTYSTLKVQPAELEDSGVYFCASSQALNTEAFFGQGTRLTVV.

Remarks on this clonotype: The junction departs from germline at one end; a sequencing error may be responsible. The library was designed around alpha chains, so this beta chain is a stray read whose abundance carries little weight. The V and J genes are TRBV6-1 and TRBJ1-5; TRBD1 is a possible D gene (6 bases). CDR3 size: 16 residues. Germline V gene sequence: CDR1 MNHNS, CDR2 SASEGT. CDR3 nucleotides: TGTGCCAGCAGCGAAGCGGGGGGCGCGATCAATCAGCCCCAGCATTTT. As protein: CASSEAGGAINQPQHF.

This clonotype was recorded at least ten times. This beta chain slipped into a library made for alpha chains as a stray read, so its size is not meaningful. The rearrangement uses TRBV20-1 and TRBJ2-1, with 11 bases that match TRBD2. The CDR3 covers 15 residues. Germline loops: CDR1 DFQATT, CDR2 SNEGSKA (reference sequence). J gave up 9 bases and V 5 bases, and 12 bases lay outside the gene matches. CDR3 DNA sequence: TGCAGTGCTGGGGGGACTAGCGGTGGCTGGGGTGAGCAGTTCTTC. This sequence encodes CSAGGTSGGWGEQFF.

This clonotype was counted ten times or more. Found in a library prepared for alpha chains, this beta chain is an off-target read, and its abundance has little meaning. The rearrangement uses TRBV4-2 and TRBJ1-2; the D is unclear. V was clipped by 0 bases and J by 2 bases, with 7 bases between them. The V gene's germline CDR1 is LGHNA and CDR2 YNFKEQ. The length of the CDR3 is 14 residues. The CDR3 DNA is TGTGCCAGCAGCCAAGATGGGCGCAACTATGGCTACACCTTC. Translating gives CASSQDGRNYGYTF.

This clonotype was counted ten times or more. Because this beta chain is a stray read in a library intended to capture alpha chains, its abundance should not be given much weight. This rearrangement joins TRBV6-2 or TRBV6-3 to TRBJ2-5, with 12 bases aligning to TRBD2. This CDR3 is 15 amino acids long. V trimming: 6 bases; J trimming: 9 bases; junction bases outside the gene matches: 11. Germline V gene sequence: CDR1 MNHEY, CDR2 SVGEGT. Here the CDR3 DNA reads TGTGCCAGCAGCCAACTAGCGGGAGGTTACGGCGCCCAGTACTTC. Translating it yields CASSQLAGGYGAQYF.